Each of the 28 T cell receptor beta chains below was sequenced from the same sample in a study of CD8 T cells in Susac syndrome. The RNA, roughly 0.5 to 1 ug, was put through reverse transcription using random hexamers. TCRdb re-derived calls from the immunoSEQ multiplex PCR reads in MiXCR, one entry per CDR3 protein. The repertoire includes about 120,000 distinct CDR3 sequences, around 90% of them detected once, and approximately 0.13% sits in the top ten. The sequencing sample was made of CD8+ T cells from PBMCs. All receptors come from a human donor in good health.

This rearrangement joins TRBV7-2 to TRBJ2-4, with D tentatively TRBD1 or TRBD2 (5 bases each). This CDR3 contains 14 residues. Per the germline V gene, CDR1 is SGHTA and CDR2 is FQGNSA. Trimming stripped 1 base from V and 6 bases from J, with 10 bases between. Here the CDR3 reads CASSLDKGTNIQYF. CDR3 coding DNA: TGTGCCAGCAGCTTAGATAAGGGGACAAACATTCAGTACTTC.

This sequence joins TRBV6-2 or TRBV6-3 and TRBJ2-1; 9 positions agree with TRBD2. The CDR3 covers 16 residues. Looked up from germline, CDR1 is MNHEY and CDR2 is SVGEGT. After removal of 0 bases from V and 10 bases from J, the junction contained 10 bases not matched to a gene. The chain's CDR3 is CASSYSASGTFLEQFF. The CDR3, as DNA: TGTGCCAGCAGTTACTCCGCTAGCGGGACTTTTTTAGAGCAGTTCTTC.

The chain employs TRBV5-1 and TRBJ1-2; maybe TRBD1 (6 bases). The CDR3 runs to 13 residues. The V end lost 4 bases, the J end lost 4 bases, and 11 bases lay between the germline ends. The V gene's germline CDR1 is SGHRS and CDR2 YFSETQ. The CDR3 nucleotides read TGCGCCAGCAGCCCCGGACAGCTCTATGGCTACACCTTC. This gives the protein CASSPGQLYGYTF. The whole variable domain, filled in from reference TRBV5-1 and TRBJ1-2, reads KAGVTQTPRYLIKTRGQQVTLSCSPISGHRSVSWYQQTPGQGLQFLFEYFSETQRNKGNFPGRFSGRQFSNSRSEMNVSTLELGDSALYLCASSPGQLYGYTFGSGTRLTVV.

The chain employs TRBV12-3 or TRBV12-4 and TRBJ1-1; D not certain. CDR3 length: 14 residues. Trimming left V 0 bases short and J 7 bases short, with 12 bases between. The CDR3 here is CASSLALTANEAFF. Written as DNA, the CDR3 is TGTGCCAGCAGTTTAGCGCTGACGGCAAATGAAGCTTTCTTT.

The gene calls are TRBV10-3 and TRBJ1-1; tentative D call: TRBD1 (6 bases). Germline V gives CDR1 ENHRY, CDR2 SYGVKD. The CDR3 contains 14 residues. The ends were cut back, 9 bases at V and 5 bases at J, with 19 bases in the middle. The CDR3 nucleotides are TGTGCCATAAAGGGGAACAGGGTCCAAACTGAAGCTTTCTTT. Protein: CAIKGNRVQTEAFF.

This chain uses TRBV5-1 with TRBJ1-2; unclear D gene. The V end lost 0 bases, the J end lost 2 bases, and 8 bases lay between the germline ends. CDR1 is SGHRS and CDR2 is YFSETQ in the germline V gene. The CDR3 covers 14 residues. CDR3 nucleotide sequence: TGCGCCAGCAGCTTGGTGGCAGAAAACTATGGCTACACCTTC. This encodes CASSLVAENYGYTF.

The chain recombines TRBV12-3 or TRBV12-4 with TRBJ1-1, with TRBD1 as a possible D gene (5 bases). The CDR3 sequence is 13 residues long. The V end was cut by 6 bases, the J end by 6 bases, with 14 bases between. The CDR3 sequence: CASRRNGGAEAFF. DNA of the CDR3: TGTGCCAGCAGAAGGAACGGGGGGGCTGAAGCTTTCTTT.

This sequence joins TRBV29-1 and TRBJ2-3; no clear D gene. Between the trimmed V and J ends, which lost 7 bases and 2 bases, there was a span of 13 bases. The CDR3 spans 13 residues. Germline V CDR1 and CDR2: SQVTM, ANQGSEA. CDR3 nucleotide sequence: TGCAGCGCCATGGGTGGCTCCACAGATACGCAGTATTTT. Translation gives CSAMGGSTDTQYF.

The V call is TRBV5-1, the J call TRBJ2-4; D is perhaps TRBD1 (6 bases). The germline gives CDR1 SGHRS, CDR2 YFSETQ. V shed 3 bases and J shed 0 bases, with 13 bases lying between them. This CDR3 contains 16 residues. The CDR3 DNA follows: TGCGCCAGCAGCTGGGCAGGGGAACGAGCCAAAAACATTCAGTACTTC. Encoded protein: CASSWAGERAKNIQYF.

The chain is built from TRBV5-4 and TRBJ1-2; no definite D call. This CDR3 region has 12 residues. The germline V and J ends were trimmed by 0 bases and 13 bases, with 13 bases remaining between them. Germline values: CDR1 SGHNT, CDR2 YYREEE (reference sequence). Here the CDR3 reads CASSLDILSRTF. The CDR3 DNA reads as TGTGCCAGCAGCTTGGATATCCTGTCTCGCACCTTC.

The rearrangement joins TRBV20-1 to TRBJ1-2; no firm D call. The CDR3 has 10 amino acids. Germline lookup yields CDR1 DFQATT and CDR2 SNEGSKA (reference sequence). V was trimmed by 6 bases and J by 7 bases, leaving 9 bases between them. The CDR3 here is CSAGQSGYTF. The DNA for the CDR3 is TGCAGTGCAGGGCAATCTGGCTACACCTTC.

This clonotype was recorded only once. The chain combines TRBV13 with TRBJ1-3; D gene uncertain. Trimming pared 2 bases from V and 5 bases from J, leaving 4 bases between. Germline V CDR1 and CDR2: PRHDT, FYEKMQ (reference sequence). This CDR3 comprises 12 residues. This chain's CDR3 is CASSLSRNTIYF. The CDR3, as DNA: TGTGCCAGCAGCTTAAGTAGAAACACCATATATTTT. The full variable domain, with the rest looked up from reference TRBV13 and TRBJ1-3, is AAGVIQSPRHLIKEKRETATLKCYPIPRHDTVYWYQQGPGQDPQFLISFYEKMQSDKGSIPDRFSAQQFSDYHSELNMSSLELGDSALYFCASSLSRNTIYFGEGSWLTVV.

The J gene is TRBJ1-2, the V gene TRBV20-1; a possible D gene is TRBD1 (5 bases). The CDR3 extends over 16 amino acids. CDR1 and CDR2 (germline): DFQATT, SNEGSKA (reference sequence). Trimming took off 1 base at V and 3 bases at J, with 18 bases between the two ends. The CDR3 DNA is TGCAGTGCTAGAGGGGGGGGGATTACAGTCGACTATGGCTACACCTTC. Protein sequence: CSARGGGITVDYGYTF.

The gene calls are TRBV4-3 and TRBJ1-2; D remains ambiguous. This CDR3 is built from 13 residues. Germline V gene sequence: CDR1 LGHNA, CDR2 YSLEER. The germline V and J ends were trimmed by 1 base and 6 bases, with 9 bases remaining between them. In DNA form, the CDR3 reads TGCGCCAGCAGCCAAGGGGCCGGGGATGGCTACACCTTC. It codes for CASSQGAGDGYTF.

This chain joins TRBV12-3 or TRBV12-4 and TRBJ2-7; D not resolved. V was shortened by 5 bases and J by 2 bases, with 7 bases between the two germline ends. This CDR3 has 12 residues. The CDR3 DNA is TGTGCCAGCAGTCCCATACCCTACGAGCAGTACTTC. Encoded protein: CASSPIPYEQYF.

CDR3 residues: CASSLSSPSTGHYGYTF. In nucleotides, the CDR3 is TGTGCCAGCAGCTTAAGTTCTCCGTCGACGGGTCACTATGGCTACACCTTC. The genes are TRBV7-8 and TRBJ1-2; no firm D call. Germline V lookup: CDR1 SGHVS, CDR2 FQNEAQ. The CDR3 contains 17 residues. V was pared by 2 bases and J by 3 bases, with 19 bases between.

The CDR3 reads CSASRGGDPISSYNEQFF. The DNA of the CDR3 is TGCAGCGCTTCCCGGGGTGGGGATCCAATCAGCTCCTACAATGAGCAGTTCTTC. V and J are TRBV29-1 and TRBJ2-1, with a tentative D call TRBD2 (5 bases). The length of the CDR3 is 18 residues. The germline V gene encodes CDR1 SQVTM and CDR2 ANQGSEA. V lost 7 bases and J lost 0, with 25 bases in between.

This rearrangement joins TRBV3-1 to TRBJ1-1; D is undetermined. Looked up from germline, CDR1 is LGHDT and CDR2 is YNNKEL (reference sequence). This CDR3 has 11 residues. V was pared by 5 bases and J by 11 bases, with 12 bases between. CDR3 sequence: CASSSIQRAFF. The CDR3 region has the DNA TGTGCCAGCAGCTCAATACAGAGGGCTTTCTTT.

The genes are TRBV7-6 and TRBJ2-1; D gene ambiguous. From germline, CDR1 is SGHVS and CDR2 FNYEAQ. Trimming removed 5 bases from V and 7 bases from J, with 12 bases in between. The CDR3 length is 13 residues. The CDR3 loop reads CASSRASDNEQFF. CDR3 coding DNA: TGTGCCAGCAGCCGAGCCAGTGATAATGAGCAGTTCTTC.

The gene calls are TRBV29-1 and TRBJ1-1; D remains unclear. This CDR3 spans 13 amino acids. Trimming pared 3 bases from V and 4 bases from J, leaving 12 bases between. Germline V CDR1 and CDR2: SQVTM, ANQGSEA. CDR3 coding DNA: TGCAGCGTTGAGGCGGGGTTCGGCACTGAAGCTTTCTTT. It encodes CSVEAGFGTEAFF.

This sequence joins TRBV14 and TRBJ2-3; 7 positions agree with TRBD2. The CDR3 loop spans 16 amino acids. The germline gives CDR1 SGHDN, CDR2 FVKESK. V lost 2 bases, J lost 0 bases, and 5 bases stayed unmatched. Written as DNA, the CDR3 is TGTGCCAGCAGCCAACTGCTAGCGGCTAGCACAGATACGCAGTATTTT. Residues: CASSQLLAASTDTQYF.

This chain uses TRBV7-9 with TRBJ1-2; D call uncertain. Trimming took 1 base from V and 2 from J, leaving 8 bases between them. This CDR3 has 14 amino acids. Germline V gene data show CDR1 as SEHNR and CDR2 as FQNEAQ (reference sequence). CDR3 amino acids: CASSLVSGNYGYTF. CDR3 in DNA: TGTGCCAGCAGCTTAGTCTCCGGAAACTATGGCTACACCTTC.

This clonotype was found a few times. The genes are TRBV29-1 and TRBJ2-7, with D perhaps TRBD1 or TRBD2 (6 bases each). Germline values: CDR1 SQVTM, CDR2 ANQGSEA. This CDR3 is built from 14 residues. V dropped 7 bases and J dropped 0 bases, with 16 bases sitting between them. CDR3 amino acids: CSAGGHGGSYEQYF. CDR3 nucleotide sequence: TGCAGCGCCGGGGGCCACGGCGGCTCCTACGAGCAGTACTTC.

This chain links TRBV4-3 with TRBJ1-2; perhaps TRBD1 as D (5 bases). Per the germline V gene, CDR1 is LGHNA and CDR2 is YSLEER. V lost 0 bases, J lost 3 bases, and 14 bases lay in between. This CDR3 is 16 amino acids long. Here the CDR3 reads CASSQDRGRVYYGYTF. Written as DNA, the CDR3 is TGCGCCAGCAGCCAAGATCGGGGCAGGGTGTACTATGGCTACACCTTC.

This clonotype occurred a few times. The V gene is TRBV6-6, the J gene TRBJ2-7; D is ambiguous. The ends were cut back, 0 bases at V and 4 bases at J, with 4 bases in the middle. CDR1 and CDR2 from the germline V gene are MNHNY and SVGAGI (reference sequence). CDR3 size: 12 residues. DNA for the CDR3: TGTGCCAGCAGTTACTCTACTTACGAGCAGTACTTC. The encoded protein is CASSYSTYEQYF.

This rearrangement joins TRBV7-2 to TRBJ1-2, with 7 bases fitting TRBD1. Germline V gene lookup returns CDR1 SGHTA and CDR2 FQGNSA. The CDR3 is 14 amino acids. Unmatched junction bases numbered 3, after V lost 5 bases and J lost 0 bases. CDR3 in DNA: TGTGCCAGCAGCCCCGGACAGGCTAACTATGGCTACACCTTC. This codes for CASSPGQANYGYTF.

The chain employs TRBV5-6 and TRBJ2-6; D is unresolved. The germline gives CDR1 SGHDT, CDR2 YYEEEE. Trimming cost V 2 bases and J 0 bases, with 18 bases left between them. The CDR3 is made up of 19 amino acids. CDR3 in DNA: TGTGCCAGCAGCTTTAGTGCAGGACGCCTCTCCTCTGGGGCCAACGTCCTGACTTTC. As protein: CASSFSAGRLSSGANVLTF.

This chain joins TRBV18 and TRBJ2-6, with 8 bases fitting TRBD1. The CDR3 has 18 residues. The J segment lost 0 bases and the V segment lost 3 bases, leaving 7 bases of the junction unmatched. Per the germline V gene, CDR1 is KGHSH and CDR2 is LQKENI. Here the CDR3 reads CASSPPGQGGSGANVLTF. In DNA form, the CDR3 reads TGTGCCAGCTCACCCCCCGGACAGGGAGGCTCTGGGGCCAACGTCCTGACTTTC.